The next 9 T cell receptor beta chains were all read from a single sample in a study of read filtering for tumor transcriptome and immune sequencing. This library used around 400 ng RNA and molecular barcoded adaptors spanning alpha/delta and beta/gamma chains. Using its own MiXCR run on the reads, TCRdb lists one record per CDR3 protein. This table holds roughly 82,000 distinct CDR3 sequences, 9% to 15% found once. Specimen: a population of CD138-negative cells sorted from bone marrow. The receptors shown here come from a donor over 35 with multiple myeloma.

Note on this clonotype: Because it lacks the conserved phenylalanine or tryptophan at the end, this CDR3 is likely a read error. The V call is TRBV20-1, the J call TRBJ2-5, with D perhaps assigned TRBD1 or TRBD2 (5 bases each). V gave up 3 bases and J gave up 4 bases, with 24 bases separating them. The CDR3 runs to 17 residues. The germline CDR1 and CDR2 sequences are DFQATT and SNEGSKA (reference sequence). The CDR3 sequence: CSARPPPGRGMRETQYL. CDR3 coding DNA: TGCAGTGCTAGGCCCCCGCCGGGACGGGGTATGAGAGAGACCCAGTACCTC.

This rearrangement joins TRBV11-2 to TRBJ2-3; D tentatively reads TRBD1 or TRBD2 (5 bases each). Trimming removed 4 bases at V and 1 base at J, with 12 bases between. The CDR3 consists of 15 residues. Germline CDR1 SGHAT, CDR2 FQNNGV. DNA for the CDR3: TGTGCCAGCAGCTCCCACCGGGGCCGCACAGATACGCAGTATTTT. It specifies CASSSHRGRTDTQYF.

This clonotype was counted between two and nine times. This chain joins TRBV4-2 and TRBJ2-7, with D possibly TRBD2 on 6 matching bases. The CDR3 loop spans 16 amino acids. The ends were cut back, 1 base at V and 3 bases at J, with 16 bases in the middle. Germline CDR1 LGHNA, CDR2 YNFKEQ. This chain's CDR3 is CASSQVKGTQGYEQYF. DNA for the CDR3: TGTGCCAGCAGCCAAGTCAAAGGGACTCAGGGCTACGAGCAGTACTTC.

This clonotype occurred many times. The chain couples TRBV12-3 or TRBV12-4 to TRBJ2-3; possible D gene TRBD2, 6 bases. The germline V and J ends were trimmed by 4 bases and 0 bases, with 14 bases remaining between them. The CDR3 contains 16 residues. The CDR3 DNA reads TGTGCCAGCAGTTCGTTGCTCGGGAGCAGCACAGATACGCAGTATTTT. Translating gives CASSSLLGSSTDTQYF.

In its sample, this clonotype was seen many times. The chain employs TRBV20-1 and TRBJ2-7; 10 positions agree with TRBD2. Unmatched junction bases numbered 9, after V lost 4 bases and J lost 0 bases. CDR1 is DFQATT, CDR2 SNEGSKA, per germline (reference sequence). The CDR3 extends over 16 amino acids. The CDR3 here is CSAILGLAAGSYEQYF. CDR3 nucleotide sequence: TGCAGTGCTATCCTAGGACTAGCGGCCGGCTCCTACGAGCAGTACTTC.

This clonotype was seen a few times. This could be a read error, since a much larger clone is one nucleotide away. The rearrangement links TRBV7-3 to TRBJ2-3; TRBD2 might be the D (7 bases). The CDR3 spans 15 residues. Per the germline V gene, CDR1 is SGHTA and CDR2 is FQGTGA. The CDR3: CASSSGLDWTDTLYF. The CDR3 DNA is TGTGCCAGCAGCTCCGGACTAGATTGGACAGATACGCTGTATTTT.

This clonotype was observed at least ten times. The V and J genes are TRBV12-3 or TRBV12-4 and TRBJ1-6; maybe TRBD1 (5 bases). The V and J ends lost 5 bases and 7 bases respectively, with 12 bases between them. The CDR3 length is 14 residues. The CDR3 here is CASSVTGGNSPLHF. In DNA, the CDR3 is TGTGCCAGCAGTGTAACAGGCGGAAATTCACCCCTCCACTTT.

Many counts were recorded for this clonotype. The J gene is TRBJ1-3, the V gene TRBV12-3 or TRBV12-4; D ambiguous. CDR3 size: 14 residues. V was clipped by 4 bases and J by 3 bases, with 10 bases between them. DNA of the CDR3: TGTGCCAGCAGTTCGCCTACGGTTGGAAACACCATATATTTT. Translated, it gives CASSSPTVGNTIYF.

With respect to this clonotype: A much more abundant neighbour one base away suggests this may be a read error. The missing conserved phenylalanine or tryptophan at the end of this CDR3 makes a read error likely. The chain uses TRBV20-1 and TRBJ1-2; D remains ambiguous. The CDR3 has 13 amino acids. Germline V gene sequence: CDR1 DFQATT, CDR2 SNEGSKA (reference sequence). Trimming took 5 bases from V and 4 from J, leaving 14 bases between them. In DNA, the CDR3 is TGCAGTGCTTCCGATGAAGCCTTCTATGGCTACACCCTC. Its translation: CSASDEAFYGYTL.